This TCR beta chain came from a study of T cells after yellow fever vaccination. Study results and caveats: Abundant clonotypes from the bulk population could have been carried over as contaminants into FACS-sorted repertoires.

This clonotype showed up many times. Its antigen is currently unknown. Sequence at one end of the junction differs from germline and may be a read error. As TCR cDNA was made by 5'RACE template switching, a universal primer site and UMIs were added. TCRdb ran MiXCR on the 5' RACE reads and lists one entry per CDR3 protein. The table has a few hundred thousand distinct CDR3 sequences, 8.1% seen once. The CDR3 runs to 13 residues. CDR1 and CDR2 (germline): SEHNR, FQNEAQ (reference sequence). The origin of this receptor is a young man who received the YFV17D yellow fever vaccine. The sequencing here drew on PBMCs, taken roughly 47 days after the first yellow fever vaccination. The rearrangement uses TRBV7-9 and TRBJ1-5; D may be TRBD1 (5 bases). The CDR3 DNA reads as TGTGCCAGCAGTTTAGCGGGGGATCAGCCCCAGCATTTT. Protein sequence: CASSLAGDQPQHF.